Listed below are T cell receptor beta chains from one sample, sequenced in a study of early stage breast cancer tumors. The data were produced by immunoSEQ multiplex PCR, yet TCRdb's version contains in-frame clones alone and is incomplete. The sample has around 20,000 clones, over 70% seen once. The sample comprised blood. Receptor source: a person aged 65-85 years with breast cancer. The CDR3 runs from the conserved cysteine through the conserved F or W. A D gene is named only where the DNA matches it firmly. For some rows the clone size is stated as once, few or many, or as a class when expanded; others skip it.

V,D,J,size,DNA,CDR3
TRBV6-6,-,TRBJ2-5,few,TGTGCCAGCAGCTCGACGGGACAACCGCAAGAGACCCAGTACTTC,CASSSTGQPQETQYF
TRBV5-5,TRBD2,TRBJ2-1,once,TGTGCCAGCAGCTTGGGACTAGCGGGGGCCCACTCCTACAATGAGCAGTTCTTC,CASSLGLAGAHSYNEQFF
TRBV18,-,TRBJ1-1,-,TGTGCCAGCCGTGACGGGAGCACTGAAGCTTTCTTT,CASRDGSTEAFF
TRBV5-1,TRBD1,TRBJ1-1,-,TGCGCCAGCAGCTCAGGGGGTTCCTTGAACACTGAAGCTTTCTTT,CASSSGGSLNTEAFF
TRBV9,-,TRBJ2-7,-,TGTGCCAGCAGCGTAGGCGGCATTAGCCCCTACGAGCAGTACTTC,CASSVGGISPYEQYF
TRBV7-3,-,TRBJ2-1,-,TGTGCCAGCAGCTTAGGAGACAATGAGCAGTTCTTC,CASSLGDNEQFF
TRBV30,-,TRBJ1-1,-,TGTGCCTGGAGTGTACAGGTGAACACTGAAGCTTTCTTT,CAWSVQVNTEAFF
TRBV9,TRBD2,TRBJ2-2,-,TGTGCCAGCAGCGTATTAGCGGGGGGCACCGGGGAGCTGTTTTTT,CASSVLAGGTGELFF
TRBV19,TRBD1,TRBJ1-4,-,TGTGCCAGCAAGACAGGGAAAGGGGCGACTAATGAAAAACTGTTTTTT,CASKTGKGATNEKLFF
TRBV7-8,TRBD1,TRBJ2-2,once,TGTGCCAGCAGACCGGGACAGGGGAACCCGAACACCGGGGAGCTGTTTTTT,CASRPGQGNPNTGELFF
TRBV30,TRBD1,TRBJ1-5,-,TGTGCCTGGAGTCGGACAGGGGATCAGCCCCAGCATTTT,CAWSRTGDQPQHF